Listed here are 20 T cell receptor beta chains from one sample, sequenced in a study of neoadjuvant anti-PD-1 for oral cavity cancer. Profiled with immunoSEQ multiplex PCR; TCRdb holds only in-frame clones, not every one. This sample yields 50,000 to 65,000 clones, of which around 80% are seen a single time; 2.6% belongs to the top ten. The sequences come from PBMCs, collected before nivolumab (anti-PD-1) treatment. These receptors all come from a person aged 35-79 years with oral cavity squamous cell carcinoma.

The chain links TRBV18 to TRBJ2-7; D might be TRBD2 (6 bases). This CDR3 comprises 14 residues. Deletions cut 3 bases from V and 3 bases from J, with 12 bases between. Germline values: CDR1 KGHSH, CDR2 LQKENI. The CDR3, as DNA: TGTGCCAGCTCACCCCCGGGACTTAACTACGAGCAGTACTTC. Translation: CASSPPGLNYEQYF.

The gene calls are TRBV29-1 and TRBJ2-1; 7 bases match TRBD2. This CDR3 comprises 17 residues. Unmatched junction bases numbered 9, after V lost 1 base and J lost 0 bases. The germline CDR1 and CDR2 sequences are SQVTM and ANQGSEA. The CDR3 here is CSVEGASGLRSYNEQFF. The CDR3 nucleotides read TGCAGCGTTGAAGGGGCTAGCGGCTTACGCTCCTACAATGAGCAGTTCTTC.

This rearrangement joins TRBV11-2 to TRBJ1-1; D call uncertain. The germline V gene encodes CDR1 SGHAT and CDR2 FQNNGV. The V and J ends lost 8 bases and 0 bases respectively, with 19 bases between them. The CDR3 covers 16 residues. The CDR3 DNA follows: TGTGCCAGCTTCAGCAGGCGGCATGGTATGAACACTGAAGCTTTCTTT. This codes for CASFSRRHGMNTEAFF.

This clone was recorded a few times. The J gene is TRBJ1-1, the V gene TRBV7-3; D ambiguous. Germline V gene data show CDR1 as SGHTA and CDR2 as FQGTGA. Trimming left V 5 bases short and J 2 bases short, with 9 bases between. The CDR3 loop spans 13 amino acids. The CDR3 loop is CASSLNYNTEAFF. Written as DNA, the CDR3 is TGTGCCAGCAGCCTTAATTATAACACTGAAGCTTTCTTT.

This clone was seen more than once but under ten times. V and J are TRBV2 and TRBJ1-2, with D uncertain. The CDR3 has 12 amino acids. Per germline, CDR1 SNHLY and CDR2 FYNNEI. V was pared by 6 bases and J by 8 bases, with 13 bases between. The CDR3 loop reads CASSGPVGGYTF. The DNA of the CDR3 is TGTGCCAGCAGCGGCCCCGTCGGAGGCTACACCTTC.

The chain recombines TRBV11-3 with TRBJ2-2, with D possibly matching TRBD2 (6 bases). Germline loops: CDR1 SGHNT, CDR2 YENEEA. V was pared by 5 bases and J by 9 bases, with 25 bases between. CDR3 size: 17 residues. CDR3 sequence: CASSGGAATVRSRELFF. The DNA for the CDR3 is TGTGCCAGCAGCGGAGGGGCAGCGACAGTAAGATCGCGGGAGCTGTTTTTT.

The rearrangement joins TRBV6-1 to TRBJ2-2; 7 nucleotides match TRBD1. Losses at the gene ends were 6 bases for V and 0 bases for J; bases not matched to a gene: 4. The germline V gene encodes CDR1 MNHNS and CDR2 SASEGT. This CDR3 region has 15 residues. CDR3 coding DNA: TGTGCCAGCAGGGGTGGGACAGCGAACACCGGGGAGCTGTTTTTT. It translates to CASRGGTANTGELFF.

In the case of this clone: One end of the junction does not line up with germline, which may come from a read error. Distinct nucleotide sequences in the sample also encode this CDR3. The CDR3 protein is CASSQDTGAQNSNQPQHF. For the CDR3, the DNA is TGCGCCAGTAGCCAAGATACCGGAGCACAGAATAGCAATCAGCCCCAGCATTTT. The rearrangement links TRBV4-1 to TRBJ1-5, with D unresolved. The germline V gene encodes CDR1 MGHRA and CDR2 YSYEKL. The CDR3 totals 18 residues.

This chain uses TRBV5-1 with TRBJ2-6, with a tentative D call TRBD2 (6 bases). The CDR3 runs to 17 residues. Deletions cut 2 bases from V and 0 bases from J, with 12 bases between. CDR1 and CDR2 (germline): SGHRS, YFSETQ. CDR3 loop: CASSFGRGYSGANVLTF. For the CDR3, the DNA is TGCGCCAGCAGCTTTGGGCGGGGATACTCTGGGGCCAACGTCCTGACTTTC.

V usage is TRBV5-4 and J usage is TRBJ1-1, with 8 positions matching TRBD1. The CDR3 spans 15 residues. Germline loops: CDR1 SGHNT, CDR2 YYREEE (reference sequence). V was clipped by 3 bases and J by 8 bases; unmatched bases: 12. In DNA, the CDR3 is TGTGCCAGCAGCTCGACAGGGGTCAAAACCCCAGAAGCTTTCTTT. Amino acids: CASSSTGVKTPEAFF.

This sequence joins TRBV30 and TRBJ1-5; no reliable D call. V was shortened by 0 bases and J by 3 bases, with 15 bases between the two germline ends. This CDR3 has 16 amino acids. CDR1 and CDR2 (germline): GTSNPN, SVGIG (reference sequence). The CDR3 region is CAWSVARAAHNQPQHF. DNA of the CDR3: TGTGCCTGGAGTGTGGCTCGGGCAGCCCACAATCAGCCCCAGCATTTT.

This clone was recorded only once. The genes are TRBV14 and TRBJ2-1, with 8 nucleotides matching TRBD2. V dropped 4 bases and J dropped 4; count of bases not matched to a gene: 12. The CDR3 spans 17 residues. Germline V CDR1 and CDR2: SGHDN, FVKESK. DNA of the CDR3: TGTGCCAGCAGCCCGCTTTTGGGAGCGGGGGTTTACAATGAGCAGTTCTTC. It encodes CASSPLLGAGVYNEQFF.

The V call is TRBV19, the J call TRBJ1-1, with 7 bases matching TRBD1. The germline gives CDR1 LNHDA, CDR2 SQIVND (reference sequence). V was pared by 6 bases and J by 1 base, with 5 bases of the junction left unmatched. This CDR3 has 14 residues. CDR3 region: CASRRDSGNTEAFF. CDR3 DNA: TGTGCCAGTAGGAGGGACAGTGGGAACACTGAAGCTTTCTTT.

The rearrangement joins TRBV5-1 to TRBJ1-2; the D gene is possibly TRBD1 (5 bases). CDR3 length equals 14 residues. The V end was cut by 2 bases, the J end by 7 bases, with 15 bases between. Looked up from germline, CDR1 is SGHRS and CDR2 is YFSETQ. CDR3 loop: CASSFNQGMGGYTF. The CDR3, as DNA: TGCGCCAGCAGCTTTAATCAGGGTATGGGTGGCTACACCTTC.

The genes are TRBV6-5 and TRBJ2-7, with TRBD2 matching 12 bases. Germline V gene data show CDR1 as MNHEY and CDR2 as SVGAGI. Unmatched junction bases numbered 8, after V lost 10 bases and J lost 1 base. The CDR3 consists of 15 residues. CDR3 in DNA: TGTGCCACGCATTTGACTAGCGGGGGATCCTACGAGCAGTACTTC. Amino acid sequence: CATHLTSGGSYEQYF.

There are a few counts of this clone. The genes are TRBV4-2 and TRBJ1-1; D is unclear. The V end was cut by 0 bases, the J end by 0 bases, with 11 bases between. Germline-derived CDR1 and CDR2 are LGHNA and YNFKEQ. The CDR3 has 16 residues. As DNA, the CDR3 is TGTGCCAGCAGCCAAGAATTTACAGCCTTGAACACTGAAGCTTTCTTT. Amino acid sequence: CASSQEFTALNTEAFF.

About this clone: At one end, the junction sequence differs from germline, possibly due to a read error. This same CDR3 is encoded by further DNA sequences in the sample. This sequence joins TRBV2 and TRBJ2-6, with D tentatively TRBD1 or TRBD2 (5 bases each). The CDR3 covers 15 residues. CDR1 is SNHLY, CDR2 FYNNEI, per germline. The CDR3 loop is CASSGTGSGANVLTF. The CDR3 bases are TGTGCTAGCAGTGGGACGGGCTCTGGGGCCAACGTCCTGACTTTC.

The rearrangement joins TRBV7-9 to TRBJ2-7; D perhaps matches TRBD2 (5 bases). The CDR3 has 12 residues. Germline V gene data show CDR1 as SEHNR and CDR2 as FQNEAQ (reference sequence). The V and J ends lost 2 bases and 5 bases respectively, with 7 bases between them. In DNA, the CDR3 is TGTGCCAGCAGCTTAACCGGGGACGAGCAGTACTTC. Encoded protein: CASSLTGDEQYF.

The chain couples TRBV11-1 to TRBJ2-3; maybe TRBD1 (5 bases). Germline V CDR1 and CDR2: SGHAT, FQDESV (reference sequence). The CDR3 is 14 residues long. With 1 base removed from V and 5 bases from J, the gap between germline ends came to 10 bases. The CDR3 DNA is TGTGCCAGCAGCTTAGAATCAGGGATAGATACGCAGTATTTT. Protein sequence: CASSLESGIDTQYF.

V is TRBV6-1 and J is TRBJ2-5, with D perhaps being TRBD1 or TRBD2 (5 bases each). CDR3 length: 14 amino acids. Between the trimmed V and J ends, which lost 2 bases and 4 bases, there was a span of 11 bases. Per the germline V gene, CDR1 is MNHNS and CDR2 is SASEGT. The CDR3 sequence: CASSENVGVETQYF. For the CDR3, the DNA is TGTGCCAGCAGTGAAAATGTGGGGGTAGAGACCCAGTACTTC.